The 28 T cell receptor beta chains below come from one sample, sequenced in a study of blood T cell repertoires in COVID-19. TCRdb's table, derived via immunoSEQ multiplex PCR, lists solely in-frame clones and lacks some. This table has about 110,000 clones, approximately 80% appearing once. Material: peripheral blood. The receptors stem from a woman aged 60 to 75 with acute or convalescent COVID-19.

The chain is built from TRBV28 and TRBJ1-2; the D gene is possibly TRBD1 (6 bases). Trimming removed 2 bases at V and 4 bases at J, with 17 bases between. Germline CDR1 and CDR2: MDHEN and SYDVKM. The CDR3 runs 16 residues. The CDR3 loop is CASSLSPQGIPYGYTF. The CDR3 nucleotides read TGTGCCAGCAGTTTAAGCCCTCAGGGGATCCCCTATGGCTACACCTTC.

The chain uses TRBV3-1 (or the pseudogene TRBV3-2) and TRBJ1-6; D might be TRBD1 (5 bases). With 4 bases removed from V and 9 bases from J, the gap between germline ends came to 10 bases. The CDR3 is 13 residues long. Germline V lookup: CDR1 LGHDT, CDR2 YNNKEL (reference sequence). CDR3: CASSLGGFSPLHF. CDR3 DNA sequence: TGTGCCAGCAGCCTCGGGGGGTTTTCACCCCTCCACTTT.

Here the CDR3 reads CASSQDPGQAFNEQFF. The CDR3, as DNA: TGTGCCAGCAGCCAAGATCCGGGACAGGCGTTCAATGAGCAGTTCTTC. J is TRBJ2-1 and V is TRBV4-2, with 8 positions matching TRBD1. The germline V gene has CDR1 LGHNA and CDR2 YNFKEQ. V trimming: 0 bases; J trimming: 6 bases; junction bases outside the gene matches: 7. The CDR3 loop spans 16 amino acids.

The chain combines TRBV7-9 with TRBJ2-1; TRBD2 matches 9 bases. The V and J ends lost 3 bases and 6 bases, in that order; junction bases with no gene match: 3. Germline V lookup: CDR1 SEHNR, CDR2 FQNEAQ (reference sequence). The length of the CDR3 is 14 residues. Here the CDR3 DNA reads TGTGCCAGCAGCTTTGGCGGGGGGGTCAATGAGCAGTTCTTC. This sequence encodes CASSFGGGVNEQFF.

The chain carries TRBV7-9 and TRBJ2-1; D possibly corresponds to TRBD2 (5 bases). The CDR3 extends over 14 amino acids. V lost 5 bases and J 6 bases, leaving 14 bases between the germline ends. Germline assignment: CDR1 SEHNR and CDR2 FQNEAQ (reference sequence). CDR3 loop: CASSPQEEANEQFF. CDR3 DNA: TGTGCCAGCAGCCCTCAGGAGGAAGCCAATGAGCAGTTCTTC. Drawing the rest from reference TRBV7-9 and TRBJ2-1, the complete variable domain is DTGVSQNPRHKITKRGQNVTFRCDPISEHNRLYWYRQTLGQGPEFLTYFQNEAQLEKSRLLSDRFSAERPKGSFSTLEIQRTEQGDSAMYLCASSPQEEANEQFFGPGTRLTVL.

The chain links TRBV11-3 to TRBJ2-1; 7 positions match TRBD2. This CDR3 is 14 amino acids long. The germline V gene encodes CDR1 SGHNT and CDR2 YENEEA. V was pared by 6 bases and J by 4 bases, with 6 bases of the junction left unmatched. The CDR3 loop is CASSVRGEYNEQFF. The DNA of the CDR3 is TGTGCCAGCAGTGTACGGGGGGAGTACAATGAGCAGTTCTTC.

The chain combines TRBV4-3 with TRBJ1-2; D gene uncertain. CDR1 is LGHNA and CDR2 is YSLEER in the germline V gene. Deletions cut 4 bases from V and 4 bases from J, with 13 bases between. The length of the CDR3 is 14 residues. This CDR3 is CASSRNLGSYGYTF. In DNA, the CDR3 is TGCGCCAGCAGCCGAAATCTCGGGTCCTATGGCTACACCTTC.

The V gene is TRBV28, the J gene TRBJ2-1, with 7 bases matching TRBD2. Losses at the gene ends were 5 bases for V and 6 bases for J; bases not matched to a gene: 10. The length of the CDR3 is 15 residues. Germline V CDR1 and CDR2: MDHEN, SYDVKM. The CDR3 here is CASSPLAVIGNEQFF. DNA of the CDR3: TGTGCCAGCAGTCCCCTAGCGGTCATAGGCAATGAGCAGTTCTTC.

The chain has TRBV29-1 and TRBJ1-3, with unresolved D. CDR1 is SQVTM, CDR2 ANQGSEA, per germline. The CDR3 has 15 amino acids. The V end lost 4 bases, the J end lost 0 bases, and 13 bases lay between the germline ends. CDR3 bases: TGCAGCGTTGCCCTGGCCAGTATCTCTGGAAACACCATATATTTT. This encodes CSVALASISGNTIYF.

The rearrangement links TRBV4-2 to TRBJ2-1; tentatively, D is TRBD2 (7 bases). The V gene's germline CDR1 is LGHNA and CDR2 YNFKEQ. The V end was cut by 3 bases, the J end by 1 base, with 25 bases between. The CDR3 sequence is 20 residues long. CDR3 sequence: CASSHGVFAGATRSYNEQFF. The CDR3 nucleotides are TGTGCCAGCAGCCATGGAGTGTTTGCGGGGGCGACCAGGTCCTACAATGAGCAGTTCTTC.

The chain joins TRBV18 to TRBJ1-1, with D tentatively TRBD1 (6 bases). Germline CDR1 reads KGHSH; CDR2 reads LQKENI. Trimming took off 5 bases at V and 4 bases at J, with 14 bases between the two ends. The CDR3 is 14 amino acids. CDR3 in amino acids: CASSEGGSGTEAFF. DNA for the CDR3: TGTGCCAGCTCAGAAGGGGGAAGTGGCACTGAAGCTTTCTTT.

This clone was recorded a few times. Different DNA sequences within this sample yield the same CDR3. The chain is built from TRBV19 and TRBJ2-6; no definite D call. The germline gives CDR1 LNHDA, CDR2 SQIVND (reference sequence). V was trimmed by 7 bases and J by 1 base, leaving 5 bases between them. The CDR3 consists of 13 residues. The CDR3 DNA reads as TGTGCCAGTACAGTTTCTGGGGCCAACGTCCTGACTTTC. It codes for CASTVSGANVLTF. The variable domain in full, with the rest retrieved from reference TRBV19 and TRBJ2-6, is DGGITQSPKYLFRKEGQNVTLSCEQNLNHDAMYWYRQDPGQGLRLIYYSQIVNDFQKGDIAEGYSVSREKKESFPLTVTSAQKNPTAFYLCASTVSGANVLTFGAGSRLTVL.

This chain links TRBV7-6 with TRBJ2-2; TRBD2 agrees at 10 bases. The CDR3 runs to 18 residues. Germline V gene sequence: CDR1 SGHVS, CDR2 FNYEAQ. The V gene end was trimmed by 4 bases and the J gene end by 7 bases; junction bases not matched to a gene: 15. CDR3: CASSYSIDGTSEVGELFF. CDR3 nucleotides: TGTGCCAGCAGCTATAGTATTGATGGGACTAGCGAAGTCGGGGAGCTGTTTTTT.

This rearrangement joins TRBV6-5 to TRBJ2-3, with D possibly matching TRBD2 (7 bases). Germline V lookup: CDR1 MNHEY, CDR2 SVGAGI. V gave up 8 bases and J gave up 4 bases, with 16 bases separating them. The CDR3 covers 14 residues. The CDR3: CASRRGAPPDTQYF. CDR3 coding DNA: TGTGCCAGCCGACGGGGGGCCCCCCCAGATACGCAGTATTTT.

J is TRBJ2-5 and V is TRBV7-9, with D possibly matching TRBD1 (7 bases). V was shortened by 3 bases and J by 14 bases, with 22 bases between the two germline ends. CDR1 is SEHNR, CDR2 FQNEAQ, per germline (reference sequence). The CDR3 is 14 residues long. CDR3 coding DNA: TGTGCCAGCAGCTTGGAGGGGGCGCGAAGGAGGGTTTACTTC. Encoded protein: CASSLEGARRRVYF.

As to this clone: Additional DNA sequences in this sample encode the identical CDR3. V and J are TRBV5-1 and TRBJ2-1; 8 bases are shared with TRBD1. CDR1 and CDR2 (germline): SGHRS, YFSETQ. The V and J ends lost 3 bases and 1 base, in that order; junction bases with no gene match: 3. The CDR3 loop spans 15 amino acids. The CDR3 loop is CASSSGQGSYNEQFF. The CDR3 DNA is TGCGCCAGCAGCTCCGGACAGGGATCCTACAATGAGCAGTTCTTC.

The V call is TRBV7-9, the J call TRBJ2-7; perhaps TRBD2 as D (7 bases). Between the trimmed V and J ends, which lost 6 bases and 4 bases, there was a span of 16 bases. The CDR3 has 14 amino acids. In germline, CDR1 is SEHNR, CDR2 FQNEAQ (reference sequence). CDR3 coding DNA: TGTGCCAGCAGAAGGGGGGGTGCCCCATACGAGCAGTACTTC. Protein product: CASRRGGAPYEQYF.

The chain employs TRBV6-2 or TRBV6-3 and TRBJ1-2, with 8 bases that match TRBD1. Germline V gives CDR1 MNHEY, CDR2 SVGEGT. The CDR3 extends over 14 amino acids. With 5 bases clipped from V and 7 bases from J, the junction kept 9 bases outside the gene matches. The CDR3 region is CASSTSTGVGGYTF. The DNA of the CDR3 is TGTGCCAGCAGTACCTCGACAGGGGTCGGTGGCTACACCTTC.

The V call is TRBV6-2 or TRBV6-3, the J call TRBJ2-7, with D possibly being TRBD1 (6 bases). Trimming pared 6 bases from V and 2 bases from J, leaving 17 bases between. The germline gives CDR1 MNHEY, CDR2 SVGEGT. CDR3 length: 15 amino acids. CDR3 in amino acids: CASSDEGVRTYEQYF. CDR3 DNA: TGTGCCAGCAGCGACGAGGGGGTACGGACCTACGAGCAGTACTTC.

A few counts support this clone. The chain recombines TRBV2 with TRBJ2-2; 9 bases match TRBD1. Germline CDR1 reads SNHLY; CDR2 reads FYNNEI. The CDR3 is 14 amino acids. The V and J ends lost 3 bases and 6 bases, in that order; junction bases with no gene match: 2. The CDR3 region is CASSETGGAGELFF. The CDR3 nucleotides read TGTGCCAGCAGTGAGACAGGGGGGGCCGGGGAGCTGTTTTTT. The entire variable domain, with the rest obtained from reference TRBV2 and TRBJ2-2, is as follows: EPEVTQTPSHQVTQMGQEVILRCVPISNHLYFYWYRQILGQKVEFLVSFYNNEISEKSEIFDDQFSVERPDGSNFTLKIRSTKLEDSAMYFCASSETGGAGELFFGEGSRLTVL.

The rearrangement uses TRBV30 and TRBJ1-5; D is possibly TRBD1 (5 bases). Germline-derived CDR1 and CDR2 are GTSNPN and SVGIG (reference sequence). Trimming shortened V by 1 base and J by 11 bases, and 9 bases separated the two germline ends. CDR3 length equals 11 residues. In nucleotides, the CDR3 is TGTGCCTGGAGTGGCGGGGGTACCCAGCATTTT. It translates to CAWSGGGTQHF. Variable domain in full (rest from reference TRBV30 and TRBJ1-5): SQTIHQWPATLVQPVGSPLSLECTVEGTSNPNLYWYRQAAGRGLQLLFYSVGIGQISSEVPQNLSASRPQDRQFILSSKKLLLSDSGFYLCAWSGGGTQHFGDGTRLSIL.

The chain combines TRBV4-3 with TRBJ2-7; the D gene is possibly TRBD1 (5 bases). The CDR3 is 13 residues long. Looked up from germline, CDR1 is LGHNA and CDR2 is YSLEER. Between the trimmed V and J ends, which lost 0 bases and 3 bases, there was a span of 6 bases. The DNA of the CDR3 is TGCGCCAGCAGCCAAGACAGGGACTACGAGCAGTACTTC. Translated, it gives CASSQDRDYEQYF.

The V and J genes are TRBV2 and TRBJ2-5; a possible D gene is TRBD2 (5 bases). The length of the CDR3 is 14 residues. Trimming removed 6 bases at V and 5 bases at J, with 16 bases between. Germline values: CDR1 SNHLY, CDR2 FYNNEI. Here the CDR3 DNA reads TGTGCCAGCAGGGTTCAGTGGCCGGGGGAGACCCAGTACTTC. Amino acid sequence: CASRVQWPGETQYF.

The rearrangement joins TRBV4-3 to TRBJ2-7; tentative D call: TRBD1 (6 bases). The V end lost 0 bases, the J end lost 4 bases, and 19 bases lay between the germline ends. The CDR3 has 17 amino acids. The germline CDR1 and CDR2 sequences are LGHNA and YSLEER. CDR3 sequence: CASSQDLTGSPIYEQYF. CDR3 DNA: TGCGCCAGCAGCCAAGATCTAACAGGGTCGCCGATTTACGAGCAGTACTTC.

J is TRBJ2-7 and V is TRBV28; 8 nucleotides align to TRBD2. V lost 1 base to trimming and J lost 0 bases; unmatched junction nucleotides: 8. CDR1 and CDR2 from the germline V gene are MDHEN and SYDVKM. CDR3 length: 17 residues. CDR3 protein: CASSLSKSGTSSYEQYF. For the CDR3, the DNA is TGTGCCAGCAGTTTATCTAAGTCGGGGACTAGCTCCTACGAGCAGTACTTC.

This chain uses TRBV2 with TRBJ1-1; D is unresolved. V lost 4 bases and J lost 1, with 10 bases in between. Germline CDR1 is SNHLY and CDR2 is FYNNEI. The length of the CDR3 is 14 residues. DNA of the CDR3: TGTGCCAGCAGTGGGCCTGCAGGGAACACTGAAGCTTTCTTT. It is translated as CASSGPAGNTEAFF.

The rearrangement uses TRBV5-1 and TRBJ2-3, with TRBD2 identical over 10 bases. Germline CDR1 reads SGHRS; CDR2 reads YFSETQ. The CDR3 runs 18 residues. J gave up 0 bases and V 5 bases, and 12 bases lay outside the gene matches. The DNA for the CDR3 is TGCGCCAGCAGAGAACAACTAGCGGGGAGCCCTAGCACAGATACGCAGTATTTT. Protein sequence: CASREQLAGSPSTDTQYF.

CDR3 residues: CASSVDCEAFF. CDR3 coding DNA: TGCGCCAGCAGTGTAGACTGTGAAGCTTTCTTT. J is TRBJ1-1 and V is TRBV10-1; D is unresolved. The CDR3 runs 11 residues. V dropped 4 bases and J dropped 7 bases, with 7 bases sitting between them. In germline, CDR1 is WNHNN, CDR2 SYGVQD (reference sequence).